These 2 T cell receptor beta chains were all obtained from the same sample, sequenced in a study of blood T cells in healthy people across ages. The use of a sample-barcoded 5' primer and a J-beta primer mix characterized a second PCR of roughly 7 to 11 cycles. One entry per CDR3 protein, called by TCRdb with MiXCR from the 5' RACE reads. The sample shows fewer than 2,000,000 distinct CDR3 sequences, around 42% of them seen only once. The sequencing input was blood. The receptor set was obtained from a human donor in good health.

This clonotype appeared a few times. The rearrangement uses TRBV7-9 and TRBJ2-6, with D hard to call. With 1 base removed from V and 0 bases from J, the gap between germline ends came to 10 bases. CDR3 size: 17 residues. Germline values: CDR1 SEHNR, CDR2 FQNEAQ (reference sequence). This CDR3 reads CASSLVPLDSGANVLTF. In DNA, the CDR3 is TGTGCCAGCAGCTTAGTCCCCCTGGACTCTGGGGCCAACGTCCTGACTTTC.

The chain's CDR3 is CASSSDIRTDTQYF. The DNA for the CDR3 is TGCGCCAGCAGCTCGGACATCCGCACAGATACGCAGTATTTT. The genes are TRBV5-1 and TRBJ2-3; perhaps TRBD1 as D (5 bases). V lost 3 bases and J 1 base, leaving 9 bases between the germline ends. The germline V gene encodes CDR1 SGHRS and CDR2 YFSETQ. This CDR3 contains 14 residues.